Below, 10 T cell receptor beta chains from the same sample are listed, as sequenced in a study of blood T cell repertoires in COVID-19. TCRdb keeps only in-frame clones here, not all; method: immunoSEQ multiplex PCR. The sample has roughly 190,000 clones, around 86% seen once; the top ten hold 20% to 25%. Sequenced material: PBMCs or T cells enriched from blood (not recorded which). The source of these receptors is a woman aged 40 to 50 in a cohort exposed to, infected with or recovered from COVID-19 (not recorded which).

This rearrangement joins TRBV7-8 to TRBJ2-1, with 8 bases aligning to TRBD2. J gave up 4 bases and V 4 bases, and 9 bases lay outside the gene matches. This CDR3 has 16 residues. Per the germline V gene, CDR1 is SGHVS and CDR2 is FQNEAQ. CDR3 sequence: CASSYTRLASYNEQFF. CDR3 coding DNA: TGTGCCAGCAGCTATACTCGACTAGCGTCTTACAATGAGCAGTTCTTC.

The rearrangement links TRBV12-5 to TRBJ2-1, with 8 bases identical to TRBD2. Germline lookup yields CDR1 LGHNT and CDR2 FRNRAP. The CDR3 is made up of 20 amino acids. Trimming took 0 bases from V and 0 from J; bases not matched to a gene: 13. CDR3 bases: TGTGCTAGTGGTTTGGTTCTCGAAGCGGGAGCCCCGAGCTCCTACAATGAGCAGTTCTTC. Translating gives CASGLVLEAGAPSSYNEQFF.

J is TRBJ2-7 and V is TRBV10-2, with D perhaps TRBD2 (6 bases). Trimming took off 6 bases at V and 2 bases at J, with 14 bases between the two ends. This CDR3 is 14 amino acids long. CDR1 is WSHSY and CDR2 is SAAADI in the germline V gene. In DNA form, the CDR3 reads TGCGCCAGCAGCTATCGGGGGAACACCTACGAGCAGTACTTC. Translated: CASSYRGNTYEQYF.

The rearrangement joins TRBV6-5 to TRBJ1-2; the D is unclear. The CDR3 runs 12 residues. The germline CDR1 and CDR2 sequences are MNHEY and SVGAGI. V gave up 5 bases and J gave up 8 bases, with 12 bases separating them. CDR3 amino acids: CASSLLIGGYTF. Written as DNA, the CDR3 is TGTGCCAGCAGTCTCCTTATCGGGGGCTACACCTTC.

The chain carries TRBV4-2 and TRBJ1-1; TRBD1 aligns across 7 bases. Germline trimming cut 4 bases from V and 6 bases from J; bases unmatched to any gene: 11. This CDR3 is built from 15 residues. Per germline, CDR1 LGHNA and CDR2 YNFKEQ. CDR3 DNA: TGTGCCAGCAGCCTTAGACAGGGCGGTGTCTCTGAAGCTTTCTTT. It specifies CASSLRQGGVSEAFF.

J is TRBJ2-1 and V is TRBV11-3; D might be TRBD2 (5 bases). The CDR3 contains 14 residues. V was pared by 4 bases and J by 4 bases, with 11 bases between. The germline CDR1 and CDR2 sequences are SGHNT and YENEEA. This CDR3 is CASSYIQRYNEQFF. Here the CDR3 DNA reads TGTGCCAGCAGCTATATCCAGCGGTACAATGAGCAGTTCTTC.

The genes are TRBV5-1 and TRBJ2-1, with D possibly matching TRBD2 (6 bases). The germline V and J ends were trimmed by 0 bases and 6 bases, with 13 bases remaining between them. The CDR3 has 15 residues. CDR1 SGHRS and CDR2 YFSETQ come from the germline V gene. CDR3 protein: CASSLGLSGGNEQFF. The CDR3 nucleotides read TGCGCCAGCAGCTTGGGGCTATCCGGGGGCAATGAGCAGTTCTTC.

The gene calls are TRBV9 and TRBJ2-7; 8 bases align to TRBD1. The germline CDR1 and CDR2 sequences are SGDLS and YYNGEE. CDR3 length equals 16 residues. V was pared by 3 bases and J by 2 bases, with 10 bases of the junction left unmatched. This CDR3 is CASSANPGQAAYEQYF. The DNA for the CDR3 is TGTGCCAGCAGCGCGAATCCGGGACAGGCCGCCTACGAGCAGTACTTC.

The CDR3 reads CASSVSGQAGNTIYF. As DNA, the CDR3 is TGTGCCAGCAGCGTATCAGGACAGGCAGGAAACACCATATATTTT. The chain links TRBV9 to TRBJ1-3; TRBD1 matches at 7 bases. This CDR3 spans 15 amino acids. Looked up from germline, CDR1 is SGDLS and CDR2 is YYNGEE. The trim removed 1 base at V and 4 bases at J, leaving 5 bases unmatched.

The chain couples TRBV11-2 to TRBJ2-2; possibly TRBD2 for D (6 bases). Trimming cost V 5 bases and J 2 bases, with 18 bases left between them. The CDR3 totals 17 residues. Looked up from germline, CDR1 is SGHAT and CDR2 is FQNNGV. The CDR3 DNA sequence: TGTGCCAGCAGCCCCATTACTAGCAGGATAAACACCGGGGAGCTGTTTTTT. This gives the protein CASSPITSRINTGELFF.